Below, 26 T cell receptor beta chains from the same sample are listed, as sequenced in a study of T cells in tuberculosis. The data were produced by immunoSEQ multiplex PCR, yet TCRdb's version contains in-frame clones alone and is incomplete. This sample has about 32,000 clones, with approximately 94% found just once. The sequencing sample was made of PBMCs. The origin of the receptors is a donor aged 10 to 29 with latent tuberculosis or without tuberculosis infection.

The rearrangement uses TRBV7-9 and TRBJ2-5; D call uncertain. Trimming took off 5 bases at V and 2 bases at J, with 12 bases between the two ends. The germline V gene has CDR1 SEHNR and CDR2 FQNEAQ (reference sequence). This CDR3 is 14 amino acids long. The CDR3 region has the DNA TGTGCCAGCAGCGGCCAGAGGTATCAAGAGACCCAGTACTTC. Its translation: CASSGQRYQETQYF.

This chain connects TRBV5-1 to TRBJ2-2; tentative D call: TRBD1 (6 bases). This CDR3 contains 16 residues. From germline, CDR1 is SGHRS and CDR2 YFSETQ. The germline V and J ends were trimmed by 1 base and 0 bases, with 10 bases remaining between them. CDR3: CASSLHRAANTGELFF. Written as DNA, the CDR3 is TGCGCCAGCAGCTTGCACAGGGCGGCGAACACCGGGGAGCTGTTTTTT.

This clone showed up just once. The V and J genes are TRBV29-1 and TRBJ2-7; 7 bases line up with TRBD1. Trimming at V came to 0 bases and at J to 3 bases, leaving 5 bases not matched to a gene. Germline CDR1 SQVTM, CDR2 ANQGSEA. The CDR3 has 14 amino acids. The DNA of the CDR3 is TGCAGCGTTGAAGAGGCAGGGGGACACTACGAGCAGTACTTC. Encoded protein: CSVEEAGGHYEQYF.

The genes are TRBV11-1 and TRBJ1-5, with 8 bases aligning to TRBD1. The CDR3 extends over 16 amino acids. The germline V gene has CDR1 SGHAT and CDR2 FQDESV (reference sequence). Trimming at V came to 3 bases and at J to 2 bases, leaving 6 bases not matched to a gene. The CDR3 sequence is CASSFRTGRGNQPQHF. The CDR3 nucleotides are TGTGCCAGCAGCTTCCGGACAGGGCGAGGCAATCAGCCCCAGCATTTT. Full variable domain (missing parts from reference TRBV11-1 and TRBJ1-5): EAEVAQSPRYKITEKSQAVAFWCDPISGHATLYWYRQILGQGPELLVQFQDESVVDDSQLPKDRFSAERLKGVDSTLKIQPAELGDSAMYLCASSFRTGRGNQPQHFGDGTRLSIL.

This clone has just one count. The genes are TRBV29-1 and TRBJ2-7, with D hard to call. The germline V gene has CDR1 SQVTM and CDR2 ANQGSEA. The CDR3 runs 16 residues. Trimming left V 5 bases short and J 1 base short, with 21 bases between. The CDR3 bases are TGCAGCGTTCGTAGCTACCCAGAACCTACTTCCTACGAGCAGTACTTC. This gives the protein CSVRSYPEPTSYEQYF.

The gene calls are TRBV20-1 and TRBJ2-7; D is uncertain. Germline V lookup: CDR1 DFQATT, CDR2 SNEGSKA (reference sequence). V lost 2 bases to trimming and J lost 3 bases, with 5 bases between them. The CDR3 contains 11 residues. This CDR3 reads CSARYSYEQYF. The CDR3 DNA is TGCAGTGCTAGATACAGCTACGAGCAGTACTTC.

The chain carries TRBV5-4 and TRBJ2-5; 11 bases are shared with TRBD2. In germline, CDR1 is SGHNT, CDR2 YYREEE (reference sequence). The CDR3 is 15 residues long. V was pared by 4 bases and J by 1 base, with 3 bases of the junction left unmatched. CDR3 DNA: TGTGCCAGCAGCCAGGGGACTAGCGGCCAAGAGACCCAGTACTTC. It specifies CASSQGTSGQETQYF.

The rearrangement uses TRBV11-2 and TRBJ2-3, with 9 nucleotides matching TRBD1. Germline CDR1 and CDR2: SGHAT and FQNNGV. The CDR3 is 15 amino acids. J was trimmed by 8 bases and V by 1 base; bases with no gene match: 7. CDR3 region: CASSLGGTGKGTQYF. The CDR3 bases are TGTGCCAGCAGCTTAGGGGGGACAGGGAAGGGTACGCAGTATTTT.

The table lists this clone with a count of one. This sequence joins TRBV5-4 and TRBJ2-2; 8 bases align to TRBD1. Germline assignment: CDR1 SGHNT and CDR2 YYREEE (reference sequence). Unmatched junction bases numbered 2, after V lost 3 bases and J lost 1 base. The CDR3 contains 15 residues. CDR3 in DNA: TGTGCCAGCAGCTGGACAGGGCGGAACACCGGGGAGCTGTTTTTT. It encodes CASSWTGRNTGELFF.

This clone was counted between two and nine times. The V call is TRBV6-1, the J call TRBJ2-7; no reliable D call. The CDR3 spans 14 residues. The ends were cut back, 4 bases at V and 4 bases at J, with 14 bases in the middle. Germline values: CDR1 MNHNS, CDR2 SASEGT. The CDR3 is CASSVARPIYEQYF. CDR3 nucleotides: TGTGCCAGCAGTGTTGCTAGACCGATTTACGAGCAGTACTTC.

The V and J genes are TRBV18 and TRBJ1-4; 7 bases line up with TRBD1. The CDR3 runs to 15 residues. Unmatched junction bases numbered 6, after V lost 3 bases and J lost 5 bases. Germline V lookup: CDR1 KGHSH, CDR2 LQKENI. CDR3 bases: TGTGCCAGCTCACCTATCGACAGGGCCAATGAAAAACTGTTTTTT. Its protein product is CASSPIDRANEKLFF.

V gene TRBV7-2 combines with J gene TRBJ1-5; no firm D call. Trimming pared 3 bases from V and 4 bases from J, leaving 7 bases between. Germline-derived CDR1 and CDR2 are SGHTA and FQGNSA. The CDR3 sequence is 13 residues long. CDR3 nucleotide sequence: TGTGCCAGCAGCTTGCGATGGAATCAGCCCCAGCATTTT. Its protein is CASSLRWNQPQHF.

The rearrangement links TRBV30 to TRBJ2-7; TRBD1 might be the D (6 bases). This CDR3 spans 14 amino acids. Trimming left V 1 base short and J 0 bases short, with 10 bases between. Germline lookup yields CDR1 GTSNPN and CDR2 SVGIG (reference sequence). The CDR3 reads CAWSGTAYSYEQYF. CDR3 DNA: TGTGCCTGGAGTGGGACAGCTTACTCCTACGAGCAGTACTTC.

The rearrangement links TRBV6-4 to TRBJ2-1, with D possibly matching TRBD2 (6 bases). The germline CDR1 and CDR2 sequences are MRHNA and SNTAGT. This CDR3 region has 17 residues. V was shortened by 0 bases and J by 0 bases, with 12 bases between the two germline ends. The CDR3 DNA reads as TGTGCCAGCAGTGACTCGACTAGGGCGGGCTCCTACAATGAGCAGTTCTTC. It encodes CASSDSTRAGSYNEQFF.

In nucleotides, the CDR3 is TGCGCCAGCAGTCCTCCGGGACAGGGCTACGAGCAGTACTTC. It yields the protein CASSPPGQGYEQYF. The genes are TRBV10-1 and TRBJ2-7; 9 bases align to TRBD1. Germline assignment: CDR1 WNHNN and CDR2 SYGVQD (reference sequence). This CDR3 spans 14 amino acids. V lost 5 bases, J lost 3 bases, and 5 bases stayed unmatched.

The chain joins TRBV7-9 to TRBJ1-2, with a weak D call TRBD1 (6 bases). V lost 6 bases to trimming and J lost 6 bases, with 14 bases between them. Germline V gene lookup returns CDR1 SEHNR and CDR2 FQNEAQ (reference sequence). The CDR3 loop spans 13 amino acids. In nucleotides, the CDR3 is TGTGCCAGCAGTTTCAGGGACAAAGATGGCTACACCTTC. The encoded protein is CASSFRDKDGYTF. The whole variable domain, filled in from reference TRBV7-9 and TRBJ1-2, reads DTGVSQNPRHKITKRGQNVTFRCDPISEHNRLYWYRQTLGQGPEFLTYFQNEAQLEKSRLLSDRFSAERPKGSFSTLEIQRTEQGDSAMYLCASSFRDKDGYTFGSGTRLTVV.

This sequence joins TRBV5-1 and TRBJ2-7; tentative D call: TRBD1 (5 bases). The V gene's germline CDR1 is SGHRS and CDR2 YFSETQ. The germline V and J ends were trimmed by 1 base and 6 bases, with 11 bases remaining between them. The CDR3 length is 13 residues. In nucleotides, the CDR3 is TGCGCCAGCAGCTTGCAGGGCGTGGGCGAGCAGTACTTC. Its translation: CASSLQGVGEQYF. The full variable domain, in which reference TRBV5-1 and TRBJ2-7 provide the parts outside the CDR3, is KAGVTQTPRYLIKTRGQQVTLSCSPISGHRSVSWYQQTPGQGLQFLFEYFSETQRNKGNFPGRFSGRQFSNSRSEMNVSTLELGDSALYLCASSLQGVGEQYFGPGTRLTVT.

Only one count was recorded for this clone. The rearrangement links TRBV7-2 to TRBJ1-2, with 7 positions matching TRBD1. The CDR3 has 12 amino acids. J was trimmed by 10 bases and V by 5 bases; bases with no gene match: 7. Germline V CDR1 and CDR2: SGHTA, FQGNSA. The CDR3 DNA sequence: TGTGCCAGCAGCACCCGACAGGGACCCTACACCTTC. Residues: CASSTRQGPYTF. Filled out from reference TRBV7-2 and TRBJ1-2, the complete variable domain reads GAGVSQSPSNKVTEKGKDVELRCDPISGHTALYWYRQSLGQGLEFLIYFQGNSAPDKSGLPSDRFSAERTGGSVSTLTIQRTQQEDSAVYLCASSTRQGPYTFGSGTRLTVV.

CDR3 nucleotide sequence: TGTGCCAGCAGCTTGGCGGCTGGGGCAATGTTGGGGACCGGGGAGCTGTTTTTT. Protein product: CASSLAAGAMLGTGELFF. The V gene is TRBV5-4, the J gene TRBJ2-2; perhaps TRBD1 as D (5 bases). Germline loops: CDR1 SGHNT, CDR2 YYREEE (reference sequence). V gave up 0 bases and J gave up 5 bases, with 20 bases separating them. The CDR3 loop spans 18 amino acids.

The chain recombines TRBV9 with TRBJ2-1; 10 bases align to TRBD1. The CDR3 runs 15 residues. Germline V gene sequence: CDR1 SGDLS, CDR2 YYNGEE. Trimming removed 3 bases from V and 0 bases from J; junction bases left unmatched: 0. The CDR3 bases are TGTGCCAGCAGCGGACAGGGGGCCTCCTACAATGAGCAGTTCTTC. Its protein is CASSGQGASYNEQFF. Using reference TRBV9 and TRBJ2-1 for the parts outside the CDR3, the full variable domain is DSGVTQTPKHLITATGQRVTLRCSPRSGDLSVYWYQQSLDQGLQFLIQYYNGEERAKGNILERFSAQQFPDLHSELNLSSLELGDSALYFCASSGQGASYNEQFFGPGTRLTVL.

The gene calls are TRBV18 and TRBJ1-1; D might be TRBD1 (6 bases). The CDR3 extends over 14 amino acids. Germline V gene sequence: CDR1 KGHSH, CDR2 LQKENI. V shed 6 bases and J shed 4 bases, with 15 bases lying between them. The CDR3 nucleotides read TGTGCCAGCTCGCCTTGGACAGAGGGCACTGAAGCTTTCTTT. Translated: CASSPWTEGTEAFF. The variable domain in full, completed from reference TRBV18 and TRBJ1-1, reads NAGVMQNPRHLVRRRGQEARLRCSPMKGHSHVYWYRQLPEEGLKFMVYLQKENIIDESGMPKERFSAEFPKEGPSILRIQQVVRGDSAAYFCASSPWTEGTEAFFGQGTRLTVV.

V and J are TRBV4-1 and TRBJ1-4; D is unclear. Trimming took 0 bases from V and 8 from J, leaving 13 bases between them. CDR1 is MGHRA, CDR2 YSYEKL, per germline. CDR3 length: 15 amino acids. CDR3 loop: CASSQDGFLGEKLFF. CDR3 nucleotide sequence: TGCGCCAGCAGCCAAGACGGCTTTCTGGGCGAAAAACTGTTTTTT.

The chain has TRBV2 and TRBJ2-7; 9 nucleotides match TRBD1. The germline CDR1 and CDR2 sequences are SNHLY and FYNNEI. Germline trimming cut 3 bases from V and 7 bases from J; bases unmatched to any gene: 16. The CDR3 has 17 residues. The chain's CDR3 is CASSDVDLGTGPREQYF. In DNA form, the CDR3 reads TGTGCCAGCAGTGATGTGGATCTCGGGACAGGGCCTCGGGAGCAGTACTTC. The full variable domain, completed using reference TRBV2 and TRBJ2-7, is EPEVTQTPSHQVTQMGQEVILRCVPISNHLYFYWYRQILGQKVEFLVSFYNNEISEKSEIFDDQFSVERPDGSNFTLKIRSTKLEDSAMYFCASSDVDLGTGPREQYFGPGTRLTVT.

This chain joins TRBV19 and TRBJ1-5; 11 bases map to TRBD1. Germline V gene lookup returns CDR1 LNHDA and CDR2 SQIVND (reference sequence). J gave up 0 bases and V 5 bases, and 6 bases lay outside the gene matches. The CDR3 totals 17 residues. CDR3 residues: CASSPGTGGNSNQPQHF. As DNA, the CDR3 is TGTGCCAGTAGTCCAGGGACAGGGGGTAATAGCAATCAGCCCCAGCATTTT. The complete variable domain, with remaining parts taken from reference TRBV19 and TRBJ1-5, reads DGGITQSPKYLFRKEGQNVTLSCEQNLNHDAMYWYRQDPGQGLRLIYYSQIVNDFQKGDIAEGYSVSREKKESFPLTVTSAQKNPTAFYLCASSPGTGGNSNQPQHFGDGTRLSIL.

The chain couples TRBV19 to TRBJ1-5; D perhaps matches TRBD1 (6 bases). Between the trimmed V and J ends, which lost 5 bases and 1 base, there was a span of 15 bases. Germline loops: CDR1 LNHDA, CDR2 SQIVND (reference sequence). The CDR3 contains 16 residues. The chain's CDR3 is CASSVQGGLSNQPQHF. CDR3 in DNA: TGTGCCAGTAGTGTACAGGGCGGGTTGAGCAATCAGCCCCAGCATTTT.

This clone was counted once. The chain carries TRBV30 and TRBJ1-4; D possibly corresponds to TRBD1 (5 bases). Germline CDR1 GTSNPN, CDR2 SVGIG (reference sequence). CDR3 length: 12 amino acids. V lost 1 base and J 8 bases, leaving 8 bases between the germline ends. The CDR3 nucleotides read TGTGCCTGGAGTGGGGGGGACGAAAAACTGTTTTTT. Protein sequence: CAWSGGDEKLFF.